These 26 T cell receptor beta chains came from one sample sequenced in a study of HIV-infected children after antiretroviral therapy interruption. Treatment in this sample: PENTA 11 planned treatment interruption arm or continuous ART arm. A 3' RACE protocol on RNA, with unique molecular identifiers, produced the TCR library. TCRdb fed the 3' RACE reads into MiXCR, producing one record per CDR3 protein. In the table there are more than 40,000 distinct CDR3 sequences, roughly 4% of which are singletons. Specimen: CD45RA+ CD4+ T cells from PBMCs, pooled from several time points, collected from a donor given antiretroviral therapy, either interrupted or continuous. The sample's subset: naive CD4+ CD45RA+ CD45RO- T cells. The receptors were gathered from a pool of human donors with HIV.

This clonotype occurred many times. CDR3 in amino acids: CASSLGIVDEQFF. In DNA, the CDR3 is TGTGCCAGCAGCTTAGGTATAGTCGATGAGCAGTTCTTC. The chain joins TRBV7-9 to TRBJ2-1; unclear D gene. This CDR3 is built from 13 residues. The germline V gene encodes CDR1 SEHNR and CDR2 FQNEAQ (reference sequence). Trimming shortened V by 1 base and J by 8 bases, and 9 bases separated the two germline ends.

This clonotype has at least ten counts. The chain joins TRBV5-1 to TRBJ2-6; 12 bases line up with TRBD1. Losses at the gene ends were 0 bases for V and 2 bases for J; bases not matched to a gene: 3. CDR1 is SGHRS, CDR2 YFSETQ, per germline. CDR3 length equals 18 residues. The CDR3: CASSLAGTGGAGANVLTF. The CDR3 region has the DNA TGCGCCAGCAGCTTGGCCGGGACAGGGGGCGCTGGGGCCAACGTCCTGACTTTC. Looking up the rest from reference TRBV5-1 and TRBJ2-6 gives the full variable domain: KAGVTQTPRYLIKTRGQQVTLSCSPISGHRSVSWYQQTPGQGLQFLFEYFSETQRNKGNFPGRFSGRQFSNSRSEMNVSTLELGDSALYLCASSLAGTGGAGANVLTFGAGSRLTVL.

This clonotype has ten or more counts. CDR3 sequence reads: CASSYERGEQFF. The CDR3 nucleotides are TGTGCCAGCAGTTATGAAAGGGGCGAGCAGTTCTTC. The V and J genes are TRBV6-6 and TRBJ2-1, with D perhaps matching TRBD1 (5 bases). The V end was cut by 3 bases, the J end by 10 bases, with 10 bases between. The length of the CDR3 is 12 residues. Germline V gives CDR1 MNHNY, CDR2 SVGAGI (reference sequence).

This clonotype showed up many times. This chain uses TRBV29-1 with TRBJ1-1; D not resolved. In germline, CDR1 is SQVTM, CDR2 ANQGSEA. The CDR3 runs to 13 residues. V dropped 4 bases and J dropped 0 bases, with 9 bases sitting between them. The CDR3 region has the DNA TGCAGCGTTGGCGGGGTAATGAACACTGAAGCTTTCTTT. It codes for CSVGGVMNTEAFF.

In this sample, this clonotype turned up many times. This chain joins TRBV11-3 and TRBJ2-2; 7 bases agree with TRBD2. The V gene's germline CDR1 is SGHNT and CDR2 YENEEA. This CDR3 has 15 amino acids. With V trimmed by 5 bases and J by 5 bases, 8 bases remained unmatched. Here the CDR3 DNA reads TGTGCCAGCAGCGACGGGGGGTACTTAACCGGGGAGCTGTTTTTT. Encoded protein: CASSDGGYLTGELFF.

With respect to this clonotype: Since a much larger clone is just one base distant, this may be a read error. This chain uses TRBV14 with TRBJ2-1; unclear D gene. In germline, CDR1 is SGHDN, CDR2 FVKESK. Trimming shortened V by 2 bases and J by 3 bases, and 8 bases separated the two germline ends. CDR3 length: 14 amino acids. CDR3 coding DNA: TGTGCCAGCAGCCAAATCAGATTCTACAATGAGCAGTTCTTC. Protein product: CASSQIRFYNEQFF.

This clonotype was detected ten times or more. This chain uses TRBV19 with TRBJ1-1; D unclear. This CDR3 comprises 17 residues. Trimming stripped 1 base from V and 2 bases from J, with 17 bases between. Germline lookup yields CDR1 LNHDA and CDR2 SQIVND (reference sequence). CDR3 in amino acids: CASSIAPGLVPNTEAFF. The CDR3 DNA reads TGTGCCAGTAGTATAGCCCCGGGCCTGGTCCCTAACACTGAAGCTTTCTTT.

Ten or more counts support this clonotype. The chain recombines TRBV28 with TRBJ2-7, with D unresolved. CDR3 length: 13 residues. Germline CDR1 and CDR2: MDHEN and SYDVKM. V lost 1 base and J 1 base, leaving 5 bases between the germline ends. The CDR3 here is CASSLLISYEQYF. The CDR3 region has the DNA TGTGCCAGCAGTTTATTAATTTCCTACGAGCAGTACTTC.

This clonotype was recorded many times. The rearrangement joins TRBV7-2 to TRBJ1-2; the D is unclear. CDR1 and CDR2 from the germline V gene are SGHTA and FQGNSA. V lost 3 bases and J lost 7, with 6 bases in between. The CDR3 spans 11 residues. CDR3 sequence: CASSFLVGYTF. CDR3 DNA: TGTGCCAGCAGCTTTCTAGTTGGCTACACCTTC.

The CDR3 DNA follows: TGTGCCAGCAGTTTATTAGGGACAGTCTTCAATCAGCCCCAGCATTTT. It encodes CASSLLGTVFNQPQHF. J is TRBJ1-5 and V is TRBV28, with 7 positions matching TRBD1. Germline CDR1 is MDHEN and CDR2 is SYDVKM. The CDR3 totals 16 residues. Losses at the gene ends were 1 base for V and 3 bases for J; bases not matched to a gene: 6.

At least ten counts were recorded for this clonotype. The rearrangement links TRBV19 to TRBJ2-4; D remains ambiguous. With 3 bases removed from V and 3 bases from J, the gap between germline ends came to 18 bases. The V gene's germline CDR1 is LNHDA and CDR2 SQIVND (reference sequence). This CDR3 is built from 17 residues. The CDR3 region is CASSIGPRVGDKNIQYF. The CDR3, as DNA: TGTGCCAGTAGTATCGGACCTAGAGTCGGTGACAAAAACATTCAGTACTTC.

This clonotype came up once. V is TRBV12-5 and J is TRBJ1-1; D remains unclear. CDR1 LGHNT and CDR2 FRNRAP come from the germline V gene. The V gene lost 0 bases and the J gene lost 10 bases, with 9 bases spanning the gap. CDR3 length: 12 residues. CDR3 amino acids: CASGLVVGLAFF. DNA for the CDR3: TGTGCTAGTGGTTTGGTAGTCGGACTAGCTTTCTTT.

CDR3 sequence: CASSQADREGQPQHF. The CDR3 region has the DNA TGCGCCAGCAGCCAGGCCGACAGGGAGGGACAGCCCCAGCATTTT. The chain carries TRBV4-1 and TRBJ1-5, with 7 bases lining up with TRBD1. The CDR3 has 15 amino acids. V was clipped by 3 bases and J by 7 bases; unmatched bases: 9. Germline-derived CDR1 and CDR2 are MGHRA and YSYEKL.

The gene calls are TRBV9 and TRBJ2-2; D unclear. The CDR3 has 13 residues. V lost 0 bases and J 5 bases, leaving 5 bases between the germline ends. Per germline, CDR1 SGDLS and CDR2 YYNGEE. Here the CDR3 DNA reads TGTGCCAGCAGCGTAGTAACAACCGGGGAGCTGTTTTTT. Its translation: CASSVVTTGELFF.

This clonotype was seen a few times. DNA for the CDR3: TGCAGTGCTAGAACCCCAGACAATGAGCAGTTCTTC. This gives the protein CSARTPDNEQFF. The rearrangement uses TRBV20-1 and TRBJ2-1; D is unresolved. The germline V gene has CDR1 DFQATT and CDR2 SNEGSKA (reference sequence). The CDR3 is made up of 12 amino acids. V was cut by 2 bases and J by 5 bases, with 7 bases left in between.

This clonotype was detected many times. J is TRBJ1-5 and V is TRBV5-6, with a tentative D call TRBD1 (6 bases). Per germline, CDR1 SGHDT and CDR2 YYEEEE. The CDR3 runs 12 residues. V shed 1 base and J shed 9 bases, with 8 bases lying between them. The CDR3 loop reads CASSLTGSPQHF. The CDR3 DNA follows: TGTGCCAGCAGCTTGACAGGGTCGCCCCAGCATTTT.

This clonotype was counted many times. CDR3 sequence: CASSLLQGPGTGELFF. Here the CDR3 DNA reads TGTGCCAGCAGTTTGCTACAGGGGCCGGGTACCGGGGAGCTGTTTTTT. The chain recombines TRBV27 with TRBJ2-2; 7 positions match TRBD1. Germline trimming cut 3 bases from V and 5 bases from J; bases unmatched to any gene: 9. Germline CDR1 MNHEY, CDR2 SMNVEV (reference sequence). This CDR3 has 16 amino acids.

This clonotype was picked up many times. J is TRBJ2-4 and V is TRBV6-2 or TRBV6-3; the match to TRBD1 covers 9 bases. The CDR3 totals 19 residues. Germline-derived CDR1 and CDR2 are MNHEY and SVGEGT. The V segment lost 0 bases and the J segment 0 bases; nucleotides outside the gene matches: 9. CDR3 protein: CASSYSGTGPLLAKNIQYF. The CDR3 DNA follows: TGTGCCAGCAGTTACTCAGGGACAGGGCCCTTACTAGCCAAAAACATTCAGTACTTC.

This clonotype showed up many times. CDR3 coding DNA: TGCAGCGCCAAACCTCAGGGGCGGACTGAAGCTTTCTTT. It yields the protein CSAKPQGRTEAFF. The rearrangement joins TRBV20-1 to TRBJ1-1; D may be TRBD1 (6 bases). CDR1 and CDR2 from the germline V gene are DFQATT and SNEGSKA (reference sequence). This CDR3 is built from 13 residues.

There are many counts of this clonotype. The chain links TRBV3-1 to TRBJ2-7; no definite D call. Looked up from germline, CDR1 is LGHDT and CDR2 is YNNKEL (reference sequence). V dropped 1 base and J dropped 2 bases, with 0 bases sitting between them. The CDR3 sequence is 11 residues long. The CDR3 DNA follows: TGTGCCAGCAGCCAAGCCTACGAGCAGTACTTC. Translation: CASSQAYEQYF.

This clonotype was detected a few times. A junction boundary mismatches the germline segment, possibly from a read error. This chain uses TRBV20-1 with TRBJ2-5, with D perhaps matching TRBD2 (5 bases). Germline V gives CDR1 DFQATT, CDR2 SNEGSKA (reference sequence). CDR3 length equals 10 residues. The CDR3 region has the DNA TGCAGTGCTAGTGGGGAGAGCCAGTACTTC. Translation gives CSASGESQYF.

This clonotype was recorded a few times. The V gene is TRBV5-1, the J gene TRBJ2-7; D gene ambiguous. Per the germline V gene, CDR1 is SGHRS and CDR2 is YFSETQ. This CDR3 has 13 residues. Between the trimmed V and J ends, which lost 0 bases and 1 base, there was a span of 5 bases. CDR3 DNA: TGCGCCAGCAGCTTGGACGGATCCTACGAGCAGTACTTC. Translating it yields CASSLDGSYEQYF.

V gene TRBV2 combines with J gene TRBJ1-6; 8 bases align to TRBD1. Looked up from germline, CDR1 is SNHLY and CDR2 is FYNNEI. The V and J ends lost 5 bases and 7 bases, in that order; junction bases with no gene match: 7. This CDR3 is built from 15 residues. In DNA form, the CDR3 reads TGTGCCAGCAGTTCCGGACAGGGCGGGAATTCACCCCTCCACTTT. This translates into CASSSGQGGNSPLHF.

This clonotype has ten or more counts. The rearrangement uses TRBV5-6 and TRBJ1-1; D is possibly TRBD1 (5 bases). Germline V gene lookup returns CDR1 SGHDT and CDR2 YYEEEE. Trimming took 3 bases from V and 0 from J, leaving 9 bases between them. This CDR3 has 14 residues. The CDR3 region is CASSSGALNTEAFF. The CDR3, as DNA: TGTGCCAGCAGCTCCGGGGCCTTGAACACTGAAGCTTTCTTT.

The sample holds many counts of this clonotype. The CDR3 spells CASSFGQGEYGYTF. The CDR3 DNA sequence: TGTGCCAGCAGTTTTGGACAGGGCGAATATGGCTACACCTTC. This chain joins TRBV12-3 or TRBV12-4 and TRBJ1-2; 8 bases match TRBD1. The CDR3 covers 14 residues. The V segment lost 3 bases and the J segment 5 bases; nucleotides outside the gene matches: 5.

This chain connects TRBV4-3 to TRBJ1-4; TRBD1 agrees at 10 bases. This CDR3 comprises 15 residues. The germline CDR1 and CDR2 sequences are LGHNA and YSLEER. Trimming took 8 bases from V and 1 from J; bases not matched to a gene: 4. This chain's CDR3 is CASGQGDGTNEKLFF. CDR3 nucleotides: TGCGCCAGCGGACAGGGGGATGGAACTAATGAAAAACTGTTTTTT.